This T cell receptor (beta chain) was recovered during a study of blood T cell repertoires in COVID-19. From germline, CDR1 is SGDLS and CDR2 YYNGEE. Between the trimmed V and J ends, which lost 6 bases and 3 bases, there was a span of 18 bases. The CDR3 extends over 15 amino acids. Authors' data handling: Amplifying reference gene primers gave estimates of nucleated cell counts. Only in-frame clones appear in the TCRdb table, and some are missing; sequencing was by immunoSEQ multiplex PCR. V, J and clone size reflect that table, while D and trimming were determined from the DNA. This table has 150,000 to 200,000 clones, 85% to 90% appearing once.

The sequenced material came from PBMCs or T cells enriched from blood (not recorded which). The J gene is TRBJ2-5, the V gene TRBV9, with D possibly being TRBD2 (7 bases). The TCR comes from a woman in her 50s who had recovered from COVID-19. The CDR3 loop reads CASTLGGAGEETQYF. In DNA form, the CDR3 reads TGTGCCAGCACCTTAGGGGGGGCCGGGGAAGAGACCCAGTACTTC.